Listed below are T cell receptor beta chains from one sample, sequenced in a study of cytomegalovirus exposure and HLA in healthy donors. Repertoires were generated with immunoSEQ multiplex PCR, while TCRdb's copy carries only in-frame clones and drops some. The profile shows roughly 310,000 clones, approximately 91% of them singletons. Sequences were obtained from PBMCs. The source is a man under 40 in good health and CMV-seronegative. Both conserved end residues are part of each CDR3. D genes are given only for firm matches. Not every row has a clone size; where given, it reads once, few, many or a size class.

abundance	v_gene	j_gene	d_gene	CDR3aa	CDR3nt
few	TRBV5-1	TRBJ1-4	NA	CASSLAGGTDEKLFF	TGCGCCAGCAGCTTGGCCGGGGGGACGGATGAAAAACTGTTTTTT
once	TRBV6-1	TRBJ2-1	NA	CASSGVAVLVNEQFF	TGTGCCAGCAGTGGTGTAGCGGTCCTAGTCAATGAGCAGTTCTTC
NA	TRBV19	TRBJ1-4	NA	CASSWQGRGEKLFF	TGTGCCAGTAGTTGGCAGGGAAGGGGTGAAAAACTGTTTTTT
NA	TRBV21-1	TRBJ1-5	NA	CASSPHTRTEADSNQPQHF	TGTGCCAGCAGCCCCCACACGAGGACAGAAGCCGATAGCAATCAGCCCCAGCATTTT
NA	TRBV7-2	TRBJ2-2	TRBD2	CASSPLLAGGGTGELFF	TGTGCCAGCAGCCCACTTCTAGCGGGGGGCGGAACCGGGGAGCTGTTTTTT
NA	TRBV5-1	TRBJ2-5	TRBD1	CASSLKGGTETQYF	TGCGCCAGCAGCTTGAAAGGGGGCACAGAGACCCAGTACTTC
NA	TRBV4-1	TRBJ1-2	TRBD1	CASSLPGQGYGYTF	TGCGCCAGCAGTCTCCCGGGACAGGGGTATGGCTACACCTTC
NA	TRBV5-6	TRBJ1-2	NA	CASSLDRYGYTF	TGTGCCAGCAGCTTGGACAGATATGGCTACACCTTC
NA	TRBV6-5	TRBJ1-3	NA	CASVAGGNTIYF	TGTGCCAGCGTAGCGGGCGGAAACACCATATATTTT
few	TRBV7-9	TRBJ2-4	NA	CASVLAGANIQYF	TGTGCCAGCGTTTTGGCGGGGGCAAACATTCAGTACTTC
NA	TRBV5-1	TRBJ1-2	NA	CASSLVSVLANYGYTF	TGCGCCAGCAGCTTGGTTTCGGTCTTGGCTAACTATGGCTACACCTTC
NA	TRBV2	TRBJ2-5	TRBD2	CASRTGLAGGETQYF	TGTGCCAGCAGGACCGGACTAGCGGGGGGGGAGACCCAGTACTTC
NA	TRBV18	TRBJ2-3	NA	CASSPPRATDTQYF	TGTGCCAGCTCACCACCCCGAGCAACAGATACGCAGTATTTT
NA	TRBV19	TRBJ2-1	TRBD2	CASSRGLAGARSYNEQFF	TGTGCCAGTAGTCGGGGACTAGCCGGGGCTCGGTCCTACAATGAGCAGTTCTTC
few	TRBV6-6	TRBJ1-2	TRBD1	CASSPWQGAGGYTF	TGTGCCAGCAGTCCCTGGCAGGGGGCAGGTGGCTACACCTTC
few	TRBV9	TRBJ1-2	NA	CASSTGHPSGYTF	TGTGCCAGCAGCACGGGACATCCGTCGGGCTACACCTTC
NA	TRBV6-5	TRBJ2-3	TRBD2	CASSSGGDTDTQYF	TGTGCCAGCAGTAGCGGGGGTGACACAGATACGCAGTATTTT
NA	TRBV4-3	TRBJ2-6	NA	CASSQDRWAGSSGANVLTF	TGCGCCAGCAGCCAAGATCGGTGGGCTGGGAGCTCTGGGGCCAACGTCCTGACTTTC
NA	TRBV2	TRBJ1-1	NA	CASTLPGGWTEAFF	TGTGCCAGCACCTTGCCGGGGGGCTGGACTGAAGCTTTCTTT
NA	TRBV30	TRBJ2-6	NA	CAWSNRTGANVLTF	TGTGCCTGGAGTAACAGGACTGGGGCCAACGTCCTGACTTTC
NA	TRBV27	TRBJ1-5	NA	CASSLRGGGNQPQHF	TGTGCCAGCAGTTTAAGGGGGGGAGGAAATCAGCCCCAGCATTTT
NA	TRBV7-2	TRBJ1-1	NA	CASSYSFGTEAFF	TGTGCCAGCAGCTACTCCTTTGGCACTGAAGCTTTCTTT
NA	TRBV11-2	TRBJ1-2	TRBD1	CASSADGDRGTYGYTF	TGTGCCAGCAGCGCAGACGGGGACAGGGGAACCTATGGCTACACCTTC
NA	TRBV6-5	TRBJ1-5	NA	CASSQMSRSNQPQHF	TGTGCCAGCAGCCAAATGAGCCGTAGCAATCAGCCCCAGCATTTT
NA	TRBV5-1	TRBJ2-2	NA	CASSRENTGELFF	TGCGCCAGTAGCAGAGAAAACACCGGGGAGCTGTTTTTT
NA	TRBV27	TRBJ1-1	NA	CASSFRGRGEAFF	TGTGCCAGCAGTTTCAGGGGTCGGGGTGAAGCTTTCTTT
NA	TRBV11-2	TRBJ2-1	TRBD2	CASSQEGSGNYNEQFF	TGCGCCAGCAGCCAAGAGGGTAGCGGGAACTACAATGAGCAGTTCTTC
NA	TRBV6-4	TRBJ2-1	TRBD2	CASSDGGAYNEQFF	TGTGCCAGCAGTGACGGGGGGGCCTACAATGAGCAGTTCTTC
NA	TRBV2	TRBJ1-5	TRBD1	CASCNGQVGNQPQHF	TGTGCCAGCTGCAATGGACAGGTAGGCAATCAGCCCCAGCATTTT
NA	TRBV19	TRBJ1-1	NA	CASSRQDRAEAFF	TGTGCCAGTAGCCGACAGGACCGAGCTGAAGCTTTCTTT
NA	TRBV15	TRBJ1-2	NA	CATSREAGGYTF	TGTGCCACCAGCAGAGAAGCGGGGGGCTACACCTTC
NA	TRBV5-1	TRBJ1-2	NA	CASSLESGTFGGYTF	TGCGCCAGCAGCTTGGAATCAGGGACTTTTGGTGGCTACACCTTC
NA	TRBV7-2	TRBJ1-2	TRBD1	CASSSKDRDFDYTF	TGTGCCAGCAGCTCCAAGGACAGGGATTTTGACTACACCTTC
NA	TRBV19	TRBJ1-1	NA	CASSIGGRNTEAFF	TGTGCCAGTAGTATAGGGGGGCGTAACACTGAAGCTTTCTTT
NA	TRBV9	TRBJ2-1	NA	CASSVDGLNNEQFF	TGTGCCAGCAGCGTAGATGGGCTCAACAATGAGCAGTTCTTC
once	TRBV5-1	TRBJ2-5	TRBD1	CASSFPTGGLETQYF	TGCGCCAGCAGCTTTCCTACAGGGGGCCTAGAGACCCAGTACTTC
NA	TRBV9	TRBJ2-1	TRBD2	CASSVDPTSGGGNNEQFF	TGTGCCAGCAGCGTAGACCCTACTAGCGGGGGAGGCAACAATGAGCAGTTCTTC
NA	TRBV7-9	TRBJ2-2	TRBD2	CASSFQRGPTIPGELFF	TGTGCCAGCAGCTTCCAGCGGGGGCCAACCATCCCCGGGGAGCTGTTTTTT
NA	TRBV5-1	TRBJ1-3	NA	CASSLEGVNSRPGNTIYF	TGCGCCAGCAGCTTGGAAGGAGTCAACTCTCGCCCTGGAAACACCATATATTTT
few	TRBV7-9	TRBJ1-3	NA	CASSLEPGNTIYF	TGTGCCAGCAGCTTAGAGCCCGGAAACACCATATATTTT
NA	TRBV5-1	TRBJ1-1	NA	CASRGQNTEAFF	TGCGCCAGCAGGGGACAGAACACTGAAGCTTTCTTT
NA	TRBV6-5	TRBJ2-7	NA	CASRSLTEQYF	TGTGCCAGCAGGAGTTTAACCGAGCAGTACTTC
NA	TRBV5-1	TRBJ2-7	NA	CASSSGDSPYEQYF	TGCGCCAGCAGCTCGGGGGACAGTCCCTACGAGCAGTACTTC
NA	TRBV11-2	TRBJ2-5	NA	CASSLVVGGETQYF	TGTGCCAGCAGCTTAGTGGTAGGGGGAGAGACCCAGTACTTC
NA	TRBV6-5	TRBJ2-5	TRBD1	CASTSPQGARTQYF	TGTGCCAGCACCTCACCCCAGGGGGCTAGGACCCAGTACTTC
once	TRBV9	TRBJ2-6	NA	CASSVQRYSGANVLTF	TGTGCCAGCAGCGTACAGCGCTACTCTGGGGCCAACGTCCTGACTTTC
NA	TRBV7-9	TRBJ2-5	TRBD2	CASSLRSGGPDQETQYF	TGTGCCAGCAGCTTACGGTCGGGGGGGCCCGATCAAGAGACCCAGTACTTC
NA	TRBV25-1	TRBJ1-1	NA	CASSEEQEAFF	TGTGCCAGCAGTGAGGAACAGGAAGCTTTCTTT
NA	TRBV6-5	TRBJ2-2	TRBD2	CASSSTRLASTGELFF	TGTGCCAGCAGTTCTACTAGACTAGCGAGTACCGGGGAGCTGTTTTTT
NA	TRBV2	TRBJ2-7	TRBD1	CASLSWDSTYEQYF	TGTGCCAGCCTATCGTGGGACAGCACCTACGAGCAGTACTTC
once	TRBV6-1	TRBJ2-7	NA	CASIQGLSSYEQYF	TGTGCCAGCATTCAGGGGCTTAGCTCCTACGAGCAGTACTTC
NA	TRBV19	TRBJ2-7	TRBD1	CASSLGTGYSYEQYF	TGTGCCAGTAGTCTCGGGACAGGATACTCCTACGAGCAGTACTTC
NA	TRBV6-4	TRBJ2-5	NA	CASSDKSDSSEETQYF	TGTGCCAGCAGTGACAAGTCGGACAGTTCCGAAGAGACCCAGTACTTC
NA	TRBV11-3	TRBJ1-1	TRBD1	CASSLDGSGGTEAFF	TGTGCCAGCAGCTTAGATGGGTCAGGGGGCACTGAAGCTTTCTTT
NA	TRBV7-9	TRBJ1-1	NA	CASSPGVWGTEAFF	TGTGCCAGCAGCCCAGGGGTTTGGGGCACTGAAGCTTTCTTT
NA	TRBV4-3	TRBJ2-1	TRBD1	CASRPGQANNEQFF	TGCGCCAGCCGACCGGGACAGGCCAACAATGAGCAGTTCTTC